This T cell receptor beta chain was sequenced during a study of blood T cell repertoires in COVID-19. Study information: Cohort 3 donors were reported recovered after two negative PCRs, clearance, or symptom resolution. The origin of the acute and convalescent COVID-19 samples was the United States, Italy and Spain.

Losses at the gene ends were 4 bases for V and 4 bases for J; bases not matched to a gene: 8. Germline V gene lookup returns CDR1 MGHRA and CDR2 YSYEKL. This CDR3 is 15 amino acids long. Measured with immunoSEQ multiplex PCR; TCRdb has only the in-frame clones, and not every one. The data hold 400,000 or so clones, with 70% to 90% observed a single time. The specimen was PBMCs or T cells enriched from blood (not recorded which). This chain uses TRBV4-1 with TRBJ2-7, with 9 positions matching TRBD2. This TCR came from a man aged 35-49 years in a cohort exposed to, infected with or recovered from COVID-19 (not recorded which). In DNA form, the CDR3 reads TGCGCCAGCAGCCCACCTAGCGGGAATATGTACGAGCAGTACTTC. It encodes CASSPPSGNMYEQYF.